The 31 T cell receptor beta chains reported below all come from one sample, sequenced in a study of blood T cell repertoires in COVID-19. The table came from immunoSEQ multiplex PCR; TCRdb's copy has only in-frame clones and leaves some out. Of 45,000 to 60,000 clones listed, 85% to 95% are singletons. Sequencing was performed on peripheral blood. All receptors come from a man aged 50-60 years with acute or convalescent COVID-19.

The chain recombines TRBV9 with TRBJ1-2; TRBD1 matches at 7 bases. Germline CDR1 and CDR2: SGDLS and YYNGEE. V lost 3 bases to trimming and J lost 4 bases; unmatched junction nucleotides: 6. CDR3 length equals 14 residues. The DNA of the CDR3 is TGTGCCAGCAGCGGGGGACAGTCAGTCTATGGCTACACCTTC. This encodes CASSGGQSVYGYTF.

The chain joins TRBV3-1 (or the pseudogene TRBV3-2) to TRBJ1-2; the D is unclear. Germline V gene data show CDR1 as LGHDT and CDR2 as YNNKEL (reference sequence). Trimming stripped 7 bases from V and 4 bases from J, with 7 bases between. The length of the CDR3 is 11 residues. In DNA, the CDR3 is TGTGCCAGCAATAATTTCTATGGCTACACCTTC. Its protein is CASNNFYGYTF.

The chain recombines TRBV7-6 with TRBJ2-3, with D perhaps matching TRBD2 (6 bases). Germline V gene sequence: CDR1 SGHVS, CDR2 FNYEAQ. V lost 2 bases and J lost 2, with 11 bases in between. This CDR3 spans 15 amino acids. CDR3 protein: CASSLTGTFTDTQYF. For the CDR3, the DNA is TGTGCCAGCAGCTTAACCGGGACTTTCACAGATACGCAGTATTTT.

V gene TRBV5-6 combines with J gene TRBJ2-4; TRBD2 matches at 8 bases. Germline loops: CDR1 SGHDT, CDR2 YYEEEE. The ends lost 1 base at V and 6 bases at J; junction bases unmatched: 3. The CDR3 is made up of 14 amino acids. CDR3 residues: CASSLRGGRNIQYF. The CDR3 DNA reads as TGTGCCAGCAGCTTGCGGGGGGGCCGAAACATTCAGTACTTC. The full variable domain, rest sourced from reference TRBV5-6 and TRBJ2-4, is DAGVTQSPTHLIKTRGQQVTLRCSPKSGHDTVSWYQQALGQGPQFIFQYYEEEERQRGNFPDRFSGHQFPNYSSELNVNALLLGDSALYLCASSLRGGRNIQYFGAGTRLSVL.

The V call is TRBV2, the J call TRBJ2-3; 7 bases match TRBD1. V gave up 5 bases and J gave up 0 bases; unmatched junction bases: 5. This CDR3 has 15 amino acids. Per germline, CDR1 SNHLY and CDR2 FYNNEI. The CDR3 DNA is TGTGCCAGCAGTAAGACAGGGTTAAGCACAGATACGCAGTATTTT. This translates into CASSKTGLSTDTQYF.

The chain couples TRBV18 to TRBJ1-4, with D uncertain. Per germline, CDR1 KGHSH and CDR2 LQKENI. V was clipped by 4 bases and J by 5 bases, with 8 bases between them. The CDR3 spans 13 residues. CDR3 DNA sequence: TGTGCCAGCTCACTTGGGCCAAATGAAAAACTGTTTTTT. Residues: CASSLGPNEKLFF.

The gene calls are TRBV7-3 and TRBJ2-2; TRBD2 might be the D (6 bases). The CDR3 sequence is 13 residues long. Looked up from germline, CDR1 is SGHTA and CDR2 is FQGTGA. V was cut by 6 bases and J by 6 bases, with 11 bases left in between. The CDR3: CASRDPGAGELFF. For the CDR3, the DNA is TGTGCCAGCAGGGATCCGGGGGCCGGGGAGCTGTTTTTT.

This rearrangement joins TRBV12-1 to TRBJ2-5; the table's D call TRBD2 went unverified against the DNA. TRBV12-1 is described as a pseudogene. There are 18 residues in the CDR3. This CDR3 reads CASSSGTEAGGPGETQYF. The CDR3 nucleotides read TGTGCCAGCAGCTCCGGGACTGAAGCGGGGGGGCCCGGGGAGACCCAGTACTTC.

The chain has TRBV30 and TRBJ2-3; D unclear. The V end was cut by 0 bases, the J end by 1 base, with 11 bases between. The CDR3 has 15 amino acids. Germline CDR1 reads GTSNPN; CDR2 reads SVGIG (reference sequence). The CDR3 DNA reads TGTGCCTGGAGTGTTCATGGTGGGCGCACAGATACGCAGTATTTT. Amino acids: CAWSVHGGRTDTQYF.

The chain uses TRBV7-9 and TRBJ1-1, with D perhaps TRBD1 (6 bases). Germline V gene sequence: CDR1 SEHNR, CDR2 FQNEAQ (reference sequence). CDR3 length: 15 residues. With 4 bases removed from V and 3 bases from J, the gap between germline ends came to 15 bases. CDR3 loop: CASSSEQGLDTEAFF. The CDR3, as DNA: TGTGCCAGCAGCTCCGAACAGGGTTTGGACACTGAAGCTTTCTTT.

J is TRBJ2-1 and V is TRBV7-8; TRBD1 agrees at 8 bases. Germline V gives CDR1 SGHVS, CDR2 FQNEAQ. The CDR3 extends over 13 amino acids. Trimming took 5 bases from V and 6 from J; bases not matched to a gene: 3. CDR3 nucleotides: TGTGCCAGCAGCACCGGACAGGGCAATGAGCAGTTCTTC. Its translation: CASSTGQGNEQFF.

The CDR3 DNA reads as TGTGCTAGTGACGCTTGGGACAGGAGTAATTCACCCCTCCACTTT. It encodes CASDAWDRSNSPLHF. The chain carries TRBV12-5 and TRBJ1-6; 8 bases agree with TRBD1. CDR3 length: 15 residues. V gave up 7 bases and J gave up 6 bases; unmatched junction bases: 8. Germline V lookup: CDR1 LGHNT, CDR2 FRNRAP.

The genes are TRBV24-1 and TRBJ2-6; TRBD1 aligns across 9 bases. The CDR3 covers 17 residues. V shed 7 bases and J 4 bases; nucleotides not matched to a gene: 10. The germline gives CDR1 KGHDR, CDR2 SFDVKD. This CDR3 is CATSADRGGSGANVLTF. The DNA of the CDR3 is TGTGCCACCAGCGCAGACAGGGGGGGCTCCGGGGCCAACGTCCTGACTTTC.

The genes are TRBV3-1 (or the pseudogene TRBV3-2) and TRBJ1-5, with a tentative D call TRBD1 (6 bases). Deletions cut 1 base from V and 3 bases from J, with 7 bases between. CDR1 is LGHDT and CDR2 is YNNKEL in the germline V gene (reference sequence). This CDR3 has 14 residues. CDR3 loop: CASSQGTDNQPQHF. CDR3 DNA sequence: TGTGCCAGCAGCCAAGGGACAGACAATCAGCCCCAGCATTTT.

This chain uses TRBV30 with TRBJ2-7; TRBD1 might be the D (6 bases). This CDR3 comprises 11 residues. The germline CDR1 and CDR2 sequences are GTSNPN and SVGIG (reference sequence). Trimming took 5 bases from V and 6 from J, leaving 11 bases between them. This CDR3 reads CAWVQGREQYF. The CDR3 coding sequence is TGTGCCTGGGTACAGGGCCGCGAGCAGTACTTC.

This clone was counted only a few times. The DNA for the CDR3 is TGTGCCAGCTCAGCCAGCCCACAGGGACCCGGGGAGCTGTTTTTT. Translated: CASSASPQGPGELFF. The chain recombines TRBV18 with TRBJ2-2, with D tentatively TRBD1 (6 bases). V dropped 5 bases and J dropped 6 bases, with 16 bases sitting between them. This CDR3 has 15 amino acids. Germline V gene lookup returns CDR1 KGHSH and CDR2 LQKENI.

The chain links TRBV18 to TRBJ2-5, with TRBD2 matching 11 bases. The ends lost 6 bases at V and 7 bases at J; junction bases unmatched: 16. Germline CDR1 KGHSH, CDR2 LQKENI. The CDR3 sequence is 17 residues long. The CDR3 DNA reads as TGTGCCAGCTCCCCTTCTCCCGGGACTAGCGGATCAGGGACCCAGTACTTC. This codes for CASSPSPGTSGSGTQYF. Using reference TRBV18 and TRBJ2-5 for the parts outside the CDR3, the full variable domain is NAGVMQNPRHLVRRRGQEARLRCSPMKGHSHVYWYRQLPEEGLKFMVYLQKENIIDESGMPKERFSAEFPKEGPSILRIQQVVRGDSAAYFCASSPSPGTSGSGTQYFGPGTRLLVL.

CDR3 sequence: CASSLSARGRGGNQPQHF. DNA for the CDR3: TGTGCCAGCAGTTTATCGGCCCGAGGGAGGGGCGGCAATCAGCCCCAGCATTTT. The chain carries TRBV27 and TRBJ1-5; weak D call: TRBD1 (5 bases). CDR1 is MNHEY and CDR2 is SMNVEV in the germline V gene (reference sequence). This CDR3 has 18 residues. Trimming stripped 0 bases from V and 2 bases from J, with 17 bases between.

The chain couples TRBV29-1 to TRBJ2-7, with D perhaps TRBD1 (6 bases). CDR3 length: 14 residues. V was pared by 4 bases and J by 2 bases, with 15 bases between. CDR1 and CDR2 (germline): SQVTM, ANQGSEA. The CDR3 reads CSVVLQGRPYEQYF. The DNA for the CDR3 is TGCAGCGTTGTTTTACAGGGTAGACCCTACGAGCAGTACTTC.

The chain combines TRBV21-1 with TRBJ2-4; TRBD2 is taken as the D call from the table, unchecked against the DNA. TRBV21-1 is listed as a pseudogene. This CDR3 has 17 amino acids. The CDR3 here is CASSLLGLLLAKNIQYF. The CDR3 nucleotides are TGTGCCAGCAGCCTTCTGGGACTGTTACTAGCCAAAAACATTCAGTACTTC.

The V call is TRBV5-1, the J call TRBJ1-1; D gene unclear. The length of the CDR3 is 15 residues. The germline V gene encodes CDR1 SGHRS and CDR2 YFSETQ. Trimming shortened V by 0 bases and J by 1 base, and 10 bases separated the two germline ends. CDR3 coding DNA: TGCGCCAGCAGCTTGGCACGGGAGAAGAACACTGAAGCTTTCTTT. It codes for CASSLAREKNTEAFF.

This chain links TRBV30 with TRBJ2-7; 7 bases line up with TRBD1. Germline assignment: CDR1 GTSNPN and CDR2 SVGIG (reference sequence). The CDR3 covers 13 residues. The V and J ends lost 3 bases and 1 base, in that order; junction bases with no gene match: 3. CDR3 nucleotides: TGTGCCTGGAGCCCGGGACAGTCCTACGAGCAGTACTTC. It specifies CAWSPGQSYEQYF.

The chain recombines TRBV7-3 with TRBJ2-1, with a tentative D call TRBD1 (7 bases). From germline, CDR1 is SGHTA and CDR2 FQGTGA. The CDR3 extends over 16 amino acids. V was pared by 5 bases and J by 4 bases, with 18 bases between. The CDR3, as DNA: TGTGCCAGCAGCGCCCAGGGGGGAGATTATTACAATGAGCAGTTCTTC. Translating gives CASSAQGGDYYNEQFF.

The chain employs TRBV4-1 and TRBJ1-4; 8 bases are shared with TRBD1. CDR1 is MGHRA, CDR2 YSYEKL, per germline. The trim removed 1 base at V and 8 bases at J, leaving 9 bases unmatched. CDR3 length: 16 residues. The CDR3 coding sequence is TGCGCCAGCAGCCAAGGCCAGGACAGGGTTTTCGAAAAACTGTTTTTT. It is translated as CASSQGQDRVFEKLFF.

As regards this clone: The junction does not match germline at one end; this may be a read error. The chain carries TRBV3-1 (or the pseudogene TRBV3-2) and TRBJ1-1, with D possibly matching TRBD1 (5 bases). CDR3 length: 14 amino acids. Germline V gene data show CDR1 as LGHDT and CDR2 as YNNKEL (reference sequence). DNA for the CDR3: TGTGCCAGCGGCCATTCAGGGATTCGCACTGAAGCTTTCTTT. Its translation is CASGHSGIRTEAFF.

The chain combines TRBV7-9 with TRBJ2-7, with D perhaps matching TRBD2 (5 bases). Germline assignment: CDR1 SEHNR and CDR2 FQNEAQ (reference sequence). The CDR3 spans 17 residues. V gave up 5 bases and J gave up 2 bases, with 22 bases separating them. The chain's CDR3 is CASSLDHLGGSTYEQYF. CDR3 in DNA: TGTGCCAGCAGCCTCGACCACCTCGGAGGTTCGACCTACGAGCAGTACTTC.

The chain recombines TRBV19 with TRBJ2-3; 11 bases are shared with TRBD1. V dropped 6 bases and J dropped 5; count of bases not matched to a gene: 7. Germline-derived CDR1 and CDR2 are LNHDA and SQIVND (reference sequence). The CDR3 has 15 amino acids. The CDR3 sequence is CASSSSDRGLDTQYF. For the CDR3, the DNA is TGTGCCAGTAGCTCCTCGGACAGGGGGCTAGATACGCAGTATTTT.

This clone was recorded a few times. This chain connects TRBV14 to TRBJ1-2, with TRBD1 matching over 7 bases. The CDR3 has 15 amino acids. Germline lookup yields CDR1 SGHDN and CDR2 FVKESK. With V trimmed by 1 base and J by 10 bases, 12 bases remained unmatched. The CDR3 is CASSQVSRGSSAYTF. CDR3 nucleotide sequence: TGTGCCAGCAGCCAAGTCAGCAGGGGGTCCTCTGCCTACACCTTC.

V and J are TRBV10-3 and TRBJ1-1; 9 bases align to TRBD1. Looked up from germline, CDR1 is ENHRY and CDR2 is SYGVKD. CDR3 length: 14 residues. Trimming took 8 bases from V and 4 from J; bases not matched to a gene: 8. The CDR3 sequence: CAIQPGTGSTEAFF. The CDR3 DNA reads TGTGCCATCCAACCCGGGACAGGGAGCACTGAAGCTTTCTTT.

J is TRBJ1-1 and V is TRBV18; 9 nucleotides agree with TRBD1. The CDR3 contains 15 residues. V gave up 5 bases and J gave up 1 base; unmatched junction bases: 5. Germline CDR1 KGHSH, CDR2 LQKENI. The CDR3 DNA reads TGTGCCAGCTCAGTTAAGGGACAGGGGAACACTGAAGCTTTCTTT. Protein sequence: CASSVKGQGNTEAFF.

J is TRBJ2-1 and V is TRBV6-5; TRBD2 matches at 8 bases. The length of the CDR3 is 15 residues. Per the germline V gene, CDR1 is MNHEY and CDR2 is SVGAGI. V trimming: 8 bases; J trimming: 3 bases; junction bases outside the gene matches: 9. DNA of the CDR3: TGTGCCAGCTGCAATGCGGGGGGTTTCTACAATGAGCAGTTCTTC. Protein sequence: CASCNAGGFYNEQFF.